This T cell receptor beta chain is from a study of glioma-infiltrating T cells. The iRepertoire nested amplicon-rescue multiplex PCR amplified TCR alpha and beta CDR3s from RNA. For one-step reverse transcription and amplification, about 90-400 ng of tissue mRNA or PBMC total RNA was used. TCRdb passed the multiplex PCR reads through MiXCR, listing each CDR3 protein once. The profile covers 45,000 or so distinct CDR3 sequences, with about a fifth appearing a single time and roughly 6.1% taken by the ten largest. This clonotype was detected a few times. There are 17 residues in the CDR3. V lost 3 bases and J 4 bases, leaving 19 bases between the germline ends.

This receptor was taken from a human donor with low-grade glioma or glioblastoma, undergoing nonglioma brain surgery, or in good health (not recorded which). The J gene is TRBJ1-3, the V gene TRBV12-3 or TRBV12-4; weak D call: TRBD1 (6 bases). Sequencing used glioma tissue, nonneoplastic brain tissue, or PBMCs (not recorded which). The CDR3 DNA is TGTGCCAGCAGTTTCGACTCCGACAGGCTGGCAGGAAACACCATATATTTT. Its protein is CASSFDSDRLAGNTIYF.